Below, 18 T cell receptor beta chains from the same sample are listed, as sequenced in a study of blood T cell repertoires in COVID-19. The method was immunoSEQ multiplex PCR; TCRdb's version includes in-frame clones alone and lacks a portion of them. The sample contains about 240,000 clones, around 87% of which appear only once. Sequencing used PBMCs or T cells enriched from blood (not recorded which). Receptors originate from a woman aged 35 to 49 with acute COVID-19.

The rearrangement uses TRBV29-1 and TRBJ1-1; no definite D call. This CDR3 is built from 14 residues. V lost 1 base to trimming and J lost 6 bases, with 15 bases between them. The germline V gene encodes CDR1 SQVTM and CDR2 ANQGSEA. Here the CDR3 DNA reads TGCAGCGTTGAAGCCGGGGTGCTTGGCTCTGAAGCTTTCTTT. Its protein is CSVEAGVLGSEAFF.

V is TRBV27 and J is TRBJ2-1; 12 bases are shared with TRBD2. Germline loops: CDR1 MNHEY, CDR2 SMNVEV (reference sequence). Trimming cost V 2 bases and J 7 bases; bases outside gene matches: 6. This CDR3 comprises 16 residues. The CDR3 DNA reads as TGTGCCAGCAGTTTAAGTACGACTAGCGGGAGAAATGAGCAGTTCTTC. Amino acids: CASSLSTTSGRNEQFF.

The genes are TRBV6-2 or TRBV6-3 and TRBJ1-4, with D uncertain. V lost 0 bases, J lost 2 bases, and 10 bases lay in between. From germline, CDR1 is MNHEY and CDR2 SVGEGT. CDR3 length: 16 amino acids. The CDR3 DNA follows: TGTGCCAGCAGTTACTCGAAAGCAGGCACTAATGAAAAACTGTTTTTT. Translated: CASSYSKAGTNEKLFF.

Written as DNA, the CDR3 is TGTGCCTGGAGTGCGTCTTTCCTCGGGGGTAACTATGGCTACACCTTC. It specifies CAWSASFLGGNYGYTF. The chain is built from TRBV30 and TRBJ1-2; a weak D match, TRBD1 (5 bases). V gave up 1 base and J gave up 1 base, with 16 bases separating them. CDR3 size: 16 residues. Per germline, CDR1 GTSNPN and CDR2 SVGIG (reference sequence).

J is TRBJ2-7 and V is TRBV11-2; maybe TRBD2 (6 bases). Germline V gene data show CDR1 as SGHAT and CDR2 as FQNNGV. CDR3 length: 15 amino acids. V lost 3 bases and J lost 1, with 13 bases in between. The DNA of the CDR3 is TGTGCCAGCAGCTTCAGCGGGCAGGCATCCTACGAGCAGTACTTC. Its translation: CASSFSGQASYEQYF.

The V call is TRBV12-2, the J call TRBJ2-1; whether TRBD1, the table's D call, matches the DNA was not checked. TRBV12-2 is a pseudogene segment. The CDR3 length is 14 residues. The CDR3 bases are TGTGCAAGTCGCAACAGGCTCGGGTTTGGTGAGCAGTTCTTC. It translates to CASRNRLGFGEQFF.

The rearrangement links TRBV19 to TRBJ1-1; unclear D gene. V lost 7 bases and J 5 bases, leaving 20 bases between the germline ends. Germline assignment: CDR1 LNHDA and CDR2 SQIVND (reference sequence). This CDR3 spans 15 amino acids. The CDR3 DNA reads as TGTGCCAGTAACCCTCGTGCGGGGTTGGGGACTGAAGCTTTCTTT. It yields the protein CASNPRAGLGTEAFF.

The chain uses TRBV2 and TRBJ2-2, with D perhaps matching TRBD1 (5 bases). The germline V and J ends were trimmed by 4 bases and 0 bases, with 6 bases remaining between them. Germline CDR1 and CDR2: SNHLY and FYNNEI. The CDR3 runs to 14 residues. The CDR3 nucleotides are TGTGCCAGCAGTGCCAGGGCGAACACCGGGGAGCTGTTTTTT. Protein: CASSARANTGELFF.

CDR3 sequence reads: CASSQSAPAANEKLFF. In DNA form, the CDR3 reads TGCGCCAGCAGCCAGTCCGCCCCGGCGGCTAATGAAAAACTGTTTTTT. The chain has TRBV4-1 and TRBJ1-4, with D unresolved. The germline V gene encodes CDR1 MGHRA and CDR2 YSYEKL. V was shortened by 3 bases and J by 3 bases, with 14 bases between the two germline ends. The CDR3 runs to 16 residues.

This sequence joins TRBV19 and TRBJ1-5, with 11 bases lining up with TRBD1. The CDR3 loop spans 15 amino acids. Looked up from germline, CDR1 is LNHDA and CDR2 is SQIVND (reference sequence). V dropped 5 bases and J dropped 6; count of bases not matched to a gene: 6. CDR3 nucleotide sequence: TGTGCCAGTAGTTCAGGACAGGGGGCTGGTCAGCCCCAGCATTTT. Protein product: CASSSGQGAGQPQHF.

This chain joins TRBV3-1 (or the pseudogene TRBV3-2) and TRBJ2-3; D is unclear. Trimming took off 1 base at V and 2 bases at J, with 10 bases between the two ends. Germline assignment: CDR1 LGHDT and CDR2 YNNKEL (reference sequence). This CDR3 has 15 amino acids. The CDR3 DNA follows: TGTGCCAGCAGCCAAGGTTCCCAGAACACAGATACGCAGTATTTT. As protein: CASSQGSQNTDTQYF.

This clone was observed a few times. The chain couples TRBV19 to TRBJ2-3; 9 bases line up with TRBD1. The ends lost 3 bases at V and 4 bases at J; junction bases unmatched: 14. CDR1 is LNHDA, CDR2 SQIVND, per germline (reference sequence). This CDR3 has 18 amino acids. This CDR3 is CASSIFPRGQGFADTQYF. For the CDR3, the DNA is TGTGCCAGTAGTATTTTCCCCCGAGGACAGGGGTTTGCAGATACGCAGTATTTT.

This rearrangement joins TRBV4-2 to TRBJ2-7; 8 positions match TRBD1. The CDR3 extends over 15 amino acids. With 1 base clipped from V and 7 bases from J, the junction kept 9 bases outside the gene matches. Per the germline V gene, CDR1 is LGHNA and CDR2 is YNFKEQ. The CDR3 sequence is CASSQAKTGAEEQYF. The CDR3 nucleotides are TGTGCCAGCAGCCAAGCGAAGACAGGGGCGGAGGAGCAGTACTTC.

Turning to this clone: One junction end does not reproduce the germline sequence, and a read error may be involved. The chain recombines TRBV14 with TRBJ2-7; D is perhaps TRBD1 (6 bases). The CDR3 extends over 12 amino acids. The V gene's germline CDR1 is SGHDN and CDR2 FVKESK. CDR3 loop: CASSRRDTEQHF. The CDR3 coding sequence is TGTGCCAGCAGCCGCCGGGACACCGAGCAGCACTTC.

The rearrangement links TRBV11-2 to TRBJ2-7, with TRBD1 matching over 9 bases. The CDR3 consists of 18 residues. CDR1 SGHAT and CDR2 FQNNGV come from the germline V gene. Unmatched junction bases numbered 14, after V lost 1 base and J lost 4 bases. The CDR3 sequence is CASSLGLFEPGQGYEQYF. The CDR3 nucleotides read TGTGCCAGCAGCTTAGGGTTGTTCGAACCGGGACAGGGTTACGAGCAGTACTTC.

With regard to this clone: The same CDR3 arises from other DNA sequences in this sample as well. This chain uses TRBV25-1 with TRBJ2-2; D may be TRBD1 (5 bases). From germline, CDR1 is MGHDK and CDR2 SYGVNS. This CDR3 contains 12 residues. Trimming took 6 bases from V and 5 from J, leaving 7 bases between them. CDR3 loop: CASRRGTGELFF. DNA for the CDR3: TGTGCCAGCAGAAGGGGTACCGGGGAGCTGTTTTTT. The variable domain in full, with the rest retrieved from reference TRBV25-1 and TRBJ2-2, is EADIYQTPRYLVIGTGKKITLECSQTMGHDKMYWYQQDPGMELHLIHYSYGVNSTEKGDLSSESTVSRIRTEHFPLTLESARPSHTSQYLCASRRGTGELFFGEGSRLTVL.

This chain joins TRBV19 and TRBJ1-2; 8 bases line up with TRBD1. This CDR3 comprises 17 residues. V was pared by 0 bases and J by 3 bases, with 9 bases of the junction left unmatched. Germline lookup yields CDR1 LNHDA and CDR2 SQIVND (reference sequence). CDR3 nucleotides: TGTGCCAGTAGTATAGACCCCGGGACAGGTCTTCACTATGGCTACACCTTC. Translation: CASSIDPGTGLHYGYTF.

The rearrangement joins TRBV2 to TRBJ2-7; TRBD2 matches 9 bases. Trimming removed 3 bases from V and 3 bases from J; junction bases left unmatched: 6. CDR1 SNHLY and CDR2 FYNNEI come from the germline V gene. The CDR3 is made up of 15 amino acids. This chain's CDR3 is CASSDSPSGIYEQYF. The CDR3 DNA follows: TGTGCCAGCAGTGATAGTCCTAGCGGGATCTACGAGCAGTACTTC.